A selection of T cell receptor beta chains follows, all from one sample in a study of blood T cell repertoires in COVID-19. Using immunoSEQ multiplex PCR, the repertoire was profiled, and TCRdb retains in-frame clones only, with some absent. The data hold 250,000 to 350,000 clones, with roughly 91% observed a single time. Sequenced: peripheral blood. Receptors originate from a man aged 25 to 40 with acute or convalescent COVID-19. Each CDR3 is given with its conserved first and last residue. A D gene is named only where the DNA matches it firmly. Not every row has a clone size; where given, it reads once, few, many or a size class.

abundance	j_gene	v_gene	d_gene	CDR3nt	CDR3aa
-	TRBJ2-3	TRBV6-2/TRBV6-3	TRBD2	TGTGCCAGCAGTTATCTCTCAGGCGGGGGAGATACGCAGTATTTT	CASSYLSGGGDTQYF
-	TRBJ1-5	TRBV6-5	-	TGTGCCAGCAGTTTTGACAGGCGCCAGCCCCAGCATTTT	CASSFDRRQPQHF
once	TRBJ1-6	TRBV5-5	TRBD1	TGTGCCAGCAGCAGGGACAGGAGCTCCTATAATTCACCCCTCCACTTT	CASSRDRSSYNSPLHF
-	TRBJ2-1	TRBV5-1	TRBD1	TGCGCCAGCAGCTTCGCGTCGGACAGGAATGAGCAGTTCTTC	CASSFASDRNEQFF
-	TRBJ1-5	TRBV19	TRBD1	TGTGCCAGTAGCCCCGACAGGGGTCATCAGCCCCAGCATTTT	CASSPDRGHQPQHF
-	TRBJ2-1	TRBV5-4	TRBD2	TGTGCCAGCAGCCTTTCTAGCGGGACCTACAATGAGCAGTTCTTC	CASSLSSGTYNEQFF
once	TRBJ1-1	TRBV19	TRBD1	TGTGCCGCCCGGACAGGGAGCACTGAAGCTTTCTTT	CAARTGSTEAFF
-	TRBJ2-1	TRBV24-1	-	TGTGCCACCAGTGATCCCGGGGATAAGCAGTTCTTC	CATSDPGDKQFF
-	TRBJ2-1	TRBV12-5	TRBD2	TGTGCTAGTGCCAAAAGCGGGGACTACAATGAGCAGTTCTTC	CASAKSGDYNEQFF
-	TRBJ2-3	TRBV6-6	-	TGTGCCAGCAGCAATGACAGGCGTAGCACAGATACGCAGTATTTT	CASSNDRRSTDTQYF
-	TRBJ2-2	TRBV5-1	TRBD1	TGCGCCAGCAGCTTGGGCGTAGGGGGCGCAGATTTCATCGGGGAGCTGTTTTTT	CASSLGVGGADFIGELFF
-	TRBJ1-5	TRBV18	TRBD1	TGTGCCAGCTCCCCAGGACAGGGGGCAGAGCAGCCCCAGCATTTT	CASSPGQGAEQPQHF
-	TRBJ2-7	TRBV28	TRBD1	TGTGCCAGCAGTTTGTTGGGACAGGGTCCCCACGAGCAGTACTTC	CASSLLGQGPHEQYF
-	TRBJ1-2	TRBV10-3	-	TGTGCCATCAGGCCGGGGGAACCTAACTATGGCTACACCTTC	CAIRPGEPNYGYTF
-	TRBJ1-6	TRBV5-1	-	TGCGCCAGCAGCTTGGGGGCTGCGGGGGCTGAATCACCCCTCCACTTT	CASSLGAAGAESPLHF
-	TRBJ1-1	TRBV4-1	-	TGCGCCAGCAGCCAAGAAGGGGCGGGGGAGGCTTTCTTT	CASSQEGAGEAFF
-	TRBJ1-1	TRBV10-3	TRBD1	TGTGCCATTTCGACAGGGCCCACTGAAGCTTTCTTT	CAISTGPTEAFF
-	TRBJ2-1	TRBV28	-	TGTGCCAGCAGAATTAAGGGGGAGCAGTTCTTC	CASRIKGEQFF
-	TRBJ2-1	TRBV19	TRBD2	TGTGCCAGTAGTGCCACGGGACTATCGAACAATGAGCAGTTCTTC	CASSATGLSNNEQFF
-	TRBJ2-3	TRBV7-9	TRBD2	TGTGCCAGCAGCTTAATGACTAGCTCTACAGGAGGAGATACGCAGTATTTT	CASSLMTSSTGGDTQYF
-	TRBJ1-3	TRBV6-6	TRBD1	TGTGCCAGCAGCACCCGGGACAGGGGCGTTGGAAACACCATATATTTT	CASSTRDRGVGNTIYF
-	TRBJ2-1	TRBV19	-	TGTGCCAGTAGCATGGGACAATCCTACAATGAGCAGTTCTTC	CASSMGQSYNEQFF
-	TRBJ1-2	TRBV28	-	TGTGCCAGCACAGGACAGAGCTGGGGCTACACCTTC	CASTGQSWGYTF
-	TRBJ2-2	TRBV5-1	-	TGCGCCAGCAGCCAAAAAGCGTCCGGCGGGGAGCTGTTTTTT	CASSQKASGGELFF
-	TRBJ2-5	TRBV7-7	-	TGTGCTAGCAGCCCCGGACAGTGGGAGACCCAGTACTTC	CASSPGQWETQYF
-	TRBJ2-3	TRBV30	-	TGTGCCTGGAGTTCCGCGGGAGATACGCAGTATTTT	CAWSSAGDTQYF
once	TRBJ2-5	TRBV6-5	-	TGTGCCAGCAGCTCAGCGACAGCGAGCCAAGAGACCCAGTACTTC	CASSSATASQETQYF
-	TRBJ2-3	TRBV5-5	TRBD2	TGTGCCAGCAGCTTAAGGACTAGCGGATACTTCACAGATACGCAGTATTTT	CASSLRTSGYFTDTQYF
-	TRBJ2-1	TRBV18	TRBD2	TGTGCCAGCTCACCCCTCCCCCCCCAGCGGGGGAGCAATGAGCAGTTCTTC	CASSPLPPQRGSNEQFF
-	TRBJ1-6	TRBV6-6	-	TGTGCCAGCCTTCGGTCCAGGGATAATTCACCCCTCCACTTT	CASLRSRDNSPLHF
-	TRBJ2-5	TRBV11-2	-	TGTGCCAGCAGCCCCGCGGGGACCCAGTACTTC	CASSPAGTQYF
-	TRBJ2-1	TRBV5-6	-	TGTGCCAGCAGCCGCTATGTACGGGAGCCAGAGCAGTTCTTC	CASSRYVREPEQFF
-	TRBJ1-2	TRBV6-2/TRBV6-3	TRBD1	TGTGCCAGCAGTTTTTGGCGGACAGGGAACTATGGCTACACCTTC	CASSFWRTGNYGYTF
-	TRBJ2-7	TRBV27	-	TGTGCCAGCAGTTTAATGGCTACGGGCGAGCAGTACTTC	CASSLMATGEQYF
-	TRBJ1-4	TRBV5-1	TRBD1	TGCGCCAGCAGCTTGGGGCCCCCAGGGGGCGATGAAAAACTGTTTTTT	CASSLGPPGGDEKLFF
-	TRBJ1-5	TRBV5-1	-	TGCGCCAGCAGCTTGGTGGCTGGCAATCAGCCCCAGCATTTT	CASSLVAGNQPQHF
-	TRBJ2-2	TRBV7-9	-	TGTGCCAGCAGCTTGGACTGGGCGAACACCGGGGAGCTGTTTTTT	CASSLDWANTGELFF
-	TRBJ2-7	TRBV4-1	TRBD1	TGCGCCAGCAGCCAGGGCCCGGGACAGGGTTTGTACGAGCAGTACTTC	CASSQGPGQGLYEQYF
-	TRBJ1-5	TRBV28	TRBD1	TGTGCCAGCAGTTTACCCAGGGCAGGGGGTAGTCAGCCCCAGCATTTT	CASSLPRAGGSQPQHF
-	TRBJ1-3	TRBV5-6	TRBD1	TGTGCCAGCAGCTTGAGGGACAGGGTTTACTCTGGAAACACCATATATTTT	CASSLRDRVYSGNTIYF
-	TRBJ2-3	TRBV18	TRBD2	TGTGCCAGCTCACGACAGCGGACTAGCGGTGCGTGGGATACGCAGTATTTT	CASSRQRTSGAWDTQYF
-	TRBJ1-2	TRBV27	-	TGTGCCAGCAGTTTAGGGACAAGCTATGGCTACACCTTC	CASSLGTSYGYTF
-	TRBJ1-2	TRBV6-1	-	TGTGCCAGCAGTGAAGTAGCGGAAACAAGTGGCTACACCTTC	CASSEVAETSGYTF
-	TRBJ1-5	TRBV5-1	TRBD1	TGCGCCAGCAGCTTAACAGGGGCGGATCAGCCCCAGCATTTT	CASSLTGADQPQHF
-	TRBJ1-2	TRBV30	TRBD1	TGTGCCTGGACCTTTGGACAGGGAAGGACTGGCTACACCTTC	CAWTFGQGRTGYTF
-	TRBJ2-7	TRBV7-9	TRBD1	TGTGCCAGCAGCTCCCCGGACAGGGGTGAAGCCTACGAGCAGTACTTC	CASSSPDRGEAYEQYF
-	TRBJ1-2	TRBV29-1	-	TGCAGGACTGAGGACAGCATGAACTATGGCTACACCTTC	CRTEDSMNYGYTF
-	TRBJ2-3	TRBV19	-	TGTGCCAGTAGACTCACAGATACGCAGTATTTT	CASRLTDTQYF
-	TRBJ2-7	TRBV11-2	-	TGTGCCAGCAGCTTAGAACTAGCCCGAGGGGCCTACGAGCAGTACTTC	CASSLELARGAYEQYF
-	TRBJ2-2	TRBV10-3	-	TGTGCCACCCCGCCCCCCCGAAGCGAGGACACCGGGGAGCTGTTTTTT	CATPPPRSEDTGELFF
-	TRBJ2-1	TRBV10-3	TRBD1	TGTGCCATCAGTAACAGGGGGCTCTCCTACAATGAGCAGTTCTTC	CAISNRGLSYNEQFF
-	TRBJ1-3	TRBV30	-	TGTGCCTGGAGGGGCATTGGAAACACCATATATTTT	CAWRGIGNTIYF
-	TRBJ2-1	TRBV7-8	TRBD2	TGTGCCAGCAGCTTACTCGCCGCGGGAGAATTGGCTGAGCAGTTCTTC	CASSLLAAGELAEQFF